This T cell receptor beta chain was sequenced during a study of T cell changes during pregnancy in multiple sclerosis. Germline V gene data show CDR1 as SGHRS and CDR2 as YFSETQ. Deletions cut 7 bases from V and 2 bases from J, with 15 bases between. The CDR3 is 14 residues long. TCRdb's copy holds only in-frame clones and misses some; the assay was immunoSEQ multiplex PCR. The data contain about 120,000 clones, approximately 94% of them seen just once; the ten biggest clones take up 6.2%. The chain recombines TRBV5-1 with TRBJ1-2, with D possibly TRBD1 on 5 matching bases. The clonotype originates from a female donor with multiple sclerosis, enrolled in a pregnancy study. Sequences were derived from peripheral blood, sampled before pregnancy. CDR3 DNA: TGCGCCAGCTGCCCCGGGGACTTGAACTATGGCTACACCTTC. It encodes CASCPGDLNYGYTF.